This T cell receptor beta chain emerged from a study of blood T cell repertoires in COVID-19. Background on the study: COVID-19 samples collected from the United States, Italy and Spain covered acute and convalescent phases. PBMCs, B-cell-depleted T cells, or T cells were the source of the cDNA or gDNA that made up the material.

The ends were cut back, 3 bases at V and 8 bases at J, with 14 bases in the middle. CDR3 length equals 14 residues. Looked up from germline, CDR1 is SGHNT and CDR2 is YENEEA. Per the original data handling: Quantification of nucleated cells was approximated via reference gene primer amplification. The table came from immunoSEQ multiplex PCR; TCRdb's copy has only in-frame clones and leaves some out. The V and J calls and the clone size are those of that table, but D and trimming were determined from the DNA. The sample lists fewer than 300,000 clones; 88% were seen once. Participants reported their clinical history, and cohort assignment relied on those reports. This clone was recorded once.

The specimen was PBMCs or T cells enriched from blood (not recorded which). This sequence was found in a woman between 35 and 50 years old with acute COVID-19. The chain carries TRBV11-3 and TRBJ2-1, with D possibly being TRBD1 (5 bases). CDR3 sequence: CASSLGPSHYEQFF. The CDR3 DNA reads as TGTGCCAGCAGCTTGGGGCCCTCCCATTATGAGCAGTTCTTC.